This T cell receptor (beta chain) was obtained from a study of CD8+CD57+ T cells in acquired aplastic anemia. Study details: An average of roughly 3 ug of DNA was obtained from sorted CD4+ and CD8+ cells. CD4+ cells from healthy donors averaged approximately 11 million reads.

Worth noting for this clonotype: Its antigen is undetermined.

Profiling of TCR beta VDJ combinations and CDR3 sequences used genomic DNA as template. TCRdb itself ran the reads through MiXCR, one entry per CDR3 protein. Counted here are some 200,000 distinct CDR3 sequences, 30% to 35% occurring once; the ten biggest clones make up roughly 1.1%. Regarding the study as a whole: With respect to CD8+ Simpson's diversity, patients and controls did not differ significantly. Overlap between patients and controls comprised just under 30 CD8+ CDR3 sequences.

What was sequenced was sorted CD4+, CD8+, or CD8+CD57+ T cells (not recorded which) from PBMCs. This TCR came from a human donor in good health, serving as a control.

The CDR3 here is CASTGQGGNEQFF. In DNA, the CDR3 is TGTGCCAGCACAGGGCAAGGGGGGAATGAGCAGTTCTTC. The gene calls are TRBV7-6 and TRBJ2-1; D is tentatively TRBD1 or TRBD2 (6 bases each). Germline CDR1 is SGHVS and CDR2 is FNYEAQ. This CDR3 is 13 amino acids long. Deletions cut 7 bases from V and 7 bases from J, with 14 bases between.